These 3 T cell receptor beta chains share one sample of origin, sequenced in a study of OX40 agonist ivuxolimab in advanced cancers. The protocol was immunoSEQ multiplex PCR, while the TCRdb copy is restricted to in-frame clones and leaves out a portion. The sample has about 49,000 clones, about 79% seen once. The specimen was CD4+ or CD8+ T cells sorted from blood, collected in a trial of the OX40 agonist ivuxolimab. The receptors were sampled from an adult with an advanced solid tumor such as melanoma, head and neck, liver or kidney cancer.

The chain links TRBV11-2 to TRBJ2-5; D is possibly TRBD2 (5 bases). Per the germline V gene, CDR1 is SGHAT and CDR2 is FQNNGV. V was shortened by 5 bases and J by 2 bases, with 9 bases between the two germline ends. This CDR3 has 13 residues. CDR3 sequence (DNA): TGTGCCAGCAGCCCAGCGGATCAAGAGACCCAGTACTTC. Protein product: CASSPADQETQYF.

The chain has TRBV4-1 and TRBJ2-1; D uncertain. V lost 0 bases, J lost 0 bases, and 9 bases lay in between. The germline V gene has CDR1 MGHRA and CDR2 YSYEKL. CDR3 length equals 16 residues. Here the CDR3 DNA reads TGCGCCAGCAGCCAAGATTTACGGAGCTCCTACAATGAGCAGTTCTTC. It encodes CASSQDLRSSYNEQFF.

The chain uses TRBV20-1 and TRBJ2-3; D is uncertain. The CDR3 length is 10 residues. Trimming removed 8 bases from V and 10 bases from J, with 13 bases in between. Germline V gene data show CDR1 as DFQATT and CDR2 as SNEGSKA (reference sequence). The CDR3 DNA follows: TGCAGTCCCGATTATCGGGCGCAGTATTTT. Protein product: CSPDYRAQYF.